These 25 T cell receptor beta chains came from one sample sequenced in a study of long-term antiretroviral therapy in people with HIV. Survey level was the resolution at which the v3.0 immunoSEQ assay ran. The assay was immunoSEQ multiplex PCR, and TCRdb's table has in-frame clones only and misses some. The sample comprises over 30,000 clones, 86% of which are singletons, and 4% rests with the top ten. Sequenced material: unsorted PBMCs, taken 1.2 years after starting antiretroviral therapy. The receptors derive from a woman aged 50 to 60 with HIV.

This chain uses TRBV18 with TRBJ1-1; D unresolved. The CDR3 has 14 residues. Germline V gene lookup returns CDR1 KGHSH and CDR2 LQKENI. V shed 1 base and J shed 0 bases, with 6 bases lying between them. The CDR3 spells CASSPRVMNTEAFF. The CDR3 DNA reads TGTGCCAGCTCACCACGGGTTATGAACACTGAAGCTTTCTTT.

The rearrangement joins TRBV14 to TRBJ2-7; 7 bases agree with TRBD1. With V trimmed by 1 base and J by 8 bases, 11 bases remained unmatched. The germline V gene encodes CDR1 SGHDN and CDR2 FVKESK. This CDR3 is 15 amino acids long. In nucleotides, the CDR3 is TGTGCCAGCAGCCAAGCGTGGACAGGAGATAACAAGCAGTACTTC. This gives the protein CASSQAWTGDNKQYF. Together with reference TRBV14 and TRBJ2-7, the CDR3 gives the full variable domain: EAGVTQFPSHSVIEKGQTVTLRCDPISGHDNLYWYRRVMGKEIKFLLHFVKESKQDESGMPNNRFLAERTGGTYSTLKVQPAELEDSGVYFCASSQAWTGDNKQYFGPGTRLTVT.

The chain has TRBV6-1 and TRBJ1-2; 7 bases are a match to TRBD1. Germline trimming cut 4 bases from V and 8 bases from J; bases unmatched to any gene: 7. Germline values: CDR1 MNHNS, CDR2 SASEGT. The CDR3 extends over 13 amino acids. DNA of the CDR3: TGTGCCAGCAGTGCAAGACAGGGCCGAGGCTACACCTTC. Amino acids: CASSARQGRGYTF.

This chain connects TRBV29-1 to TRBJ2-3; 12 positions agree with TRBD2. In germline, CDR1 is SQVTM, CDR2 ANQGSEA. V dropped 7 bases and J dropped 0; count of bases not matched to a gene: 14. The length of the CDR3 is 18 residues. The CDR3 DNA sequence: TGCAGCGCCCCAAGTTTGACTAGCGGGGGACTTAGCACAGATACGCAGTATTTT. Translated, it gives CSAPSLTSGGLSTDTQYF.

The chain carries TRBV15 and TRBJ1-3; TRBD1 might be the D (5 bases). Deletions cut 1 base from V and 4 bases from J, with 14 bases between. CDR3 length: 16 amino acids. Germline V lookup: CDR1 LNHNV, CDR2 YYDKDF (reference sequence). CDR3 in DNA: TGTGCCACCAGCAGAGGGACACCTTCCGAGGGAAACACCATATATTTT. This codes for CATSRGTPSEGNTIYF. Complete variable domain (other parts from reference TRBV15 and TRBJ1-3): DAMVIQNPRYQVTQFGKPVTLSCSQTLNHNVMYWYQQKSSQAPKLLFHYYDKDFNNEADTPDNFQSRRPNTSFCFLDIRSPGLGDTAMYLCATSRGTPSEGNTIYFGEGSWLTVV.

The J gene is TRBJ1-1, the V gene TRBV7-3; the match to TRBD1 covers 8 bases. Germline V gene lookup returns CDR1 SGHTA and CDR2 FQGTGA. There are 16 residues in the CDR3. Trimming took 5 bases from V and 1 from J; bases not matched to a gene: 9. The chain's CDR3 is CASSGRTGRGNTEAFF. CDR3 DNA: TGTGCCAGCAGCGGAAGGACAGGGCGGGGGAACACTGAAGCTTTCTTT.

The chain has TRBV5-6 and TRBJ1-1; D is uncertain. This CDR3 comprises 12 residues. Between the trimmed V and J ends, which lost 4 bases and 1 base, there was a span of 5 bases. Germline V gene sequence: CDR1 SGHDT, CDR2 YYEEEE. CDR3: CASSPGNTEAFF. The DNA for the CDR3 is TGTGCCAGCAGCCCTGGGAACACTGAAGCTTTCTTT.

The CDR3 spells CASSRPGPGGYTF. CDR3 in DNA: TGTGCCAGCAGCCGGCCAGGCCCCGGTGGCTACACCTTC. The chain employs TRBV5-4 and TRBJ1-2, with D unresolved. CDR1 and CDR2 from the germline V gene are SGHNT and YYREEE (reference sequence). This CDR3 contains 13 residues. Trimming left V 4 bases short and J 7 bases short, with 14 bases between.

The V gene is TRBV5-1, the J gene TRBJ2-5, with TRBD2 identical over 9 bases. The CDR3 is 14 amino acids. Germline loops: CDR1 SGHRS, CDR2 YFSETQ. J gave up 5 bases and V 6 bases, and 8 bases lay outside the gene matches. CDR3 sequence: CASTPGTSIETQYF. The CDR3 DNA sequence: TGCGCCAGCACTCCCGGGACTAGCATTGAGACCCAGTACTTC.

The CDR3 loop reads CASRGTGALNEKLFF. For the CDR3, the DNA is TGCGCCAGCAGAGGGACAGGGGCGCTTAATGAAAAACTGTTTTTT. V usage is TRBV4-1 and J usage is TRBJ1-4; TRBD1 agrees at 10 bases. The ends lost 6 bases at V and 4 bases at J; junction bases unmatched: 5. CDR3 length equals 15 residues. The germline V gene has CDR1 MGHRA and CDR2 YSYEKL.

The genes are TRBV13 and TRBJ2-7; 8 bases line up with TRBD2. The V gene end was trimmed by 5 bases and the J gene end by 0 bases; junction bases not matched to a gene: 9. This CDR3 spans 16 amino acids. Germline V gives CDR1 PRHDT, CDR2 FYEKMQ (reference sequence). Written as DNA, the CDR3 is TGTGCCAGCAGCGGAGGTAGCGGGGTTGGCTCCTACGAGCAGTACTTC. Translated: CASSGGSGVGSYEQYF.

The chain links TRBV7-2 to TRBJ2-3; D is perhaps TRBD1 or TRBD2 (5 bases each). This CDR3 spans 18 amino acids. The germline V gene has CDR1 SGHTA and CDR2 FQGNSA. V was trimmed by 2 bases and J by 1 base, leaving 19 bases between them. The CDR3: CASSLRVGAGGRTDTQYF. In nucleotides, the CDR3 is TGTGCCAGCAGCTTAAGGGTAGGGGCCGGCGGGCGCACAGATACGCAGTATTTT. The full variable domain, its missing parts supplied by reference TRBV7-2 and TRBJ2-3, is GAGVSQSPSNKVTEKGKDVELRCDPISGHTALYWYRQSLGQGLEFLIYFQGNSAPDKSGLPSDRFSAERTGGSVSTLTIQRTQQEDSAVYLCASSLRVGAGGRTDTQYFGPGTRLTVL.

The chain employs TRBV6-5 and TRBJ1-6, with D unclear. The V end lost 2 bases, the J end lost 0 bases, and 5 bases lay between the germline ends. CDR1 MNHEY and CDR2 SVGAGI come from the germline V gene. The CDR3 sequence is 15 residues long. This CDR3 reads CASSYGSSYNSPLHF. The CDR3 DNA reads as TGTGCCAGCAGTTACGGGAGCTCCTATAATTCACCCCTCCACTTT.

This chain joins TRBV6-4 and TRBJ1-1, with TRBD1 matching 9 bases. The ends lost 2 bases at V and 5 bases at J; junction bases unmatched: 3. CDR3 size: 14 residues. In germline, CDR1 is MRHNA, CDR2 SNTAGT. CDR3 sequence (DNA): TGTGCCAGCAGTGACAAGGGGACAGGGACTGAAGCTTTCTTT. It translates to CASSDKGTGTEAFF.

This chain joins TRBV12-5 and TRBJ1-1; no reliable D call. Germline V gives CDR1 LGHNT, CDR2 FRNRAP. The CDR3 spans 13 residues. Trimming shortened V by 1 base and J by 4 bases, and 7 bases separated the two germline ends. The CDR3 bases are TGTGCTAGTGGTTTGGGGGGAACCACTGAAGCTTTCTTT. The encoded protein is CASGLGGTTEAFF.

CDR3: CASSQVRGRRHLMNTEAFF. The CDR3 coding sequence is TGTGCCAGCAGCCAAGTACGCGGCAGGAGGCATCTCATGAACACTGAAGCTTTCTTT. The rearrangement joins TRBV14 to TRBJ1-1; D remains ambiguous. The CDR3 extends over 19 amino acids. With 1 base removed from V and 0 bases from J, the gap between germline ends came to 21 bases. Germline CDR1 reads SGHDN; CDR2 reads FVKESK.

CDR3 DNA sequence: TGTGCCAGCAGCCCGGGGAGTTGGAACACTGAAGCTTTCTTT. Protein sequence: CASSPGSWNTEAFF. The chain has TRBV11-2 and TRBJ1-1; no clear D. CDR3 length: 14 residues. Germline V gene lookup returns CDR1 SGHAT and CDR2 FQNNGV. V was clipped by 5 bases and J by 1 base, with 11 bases between them. Using reference TRBV11-2 and TRBJ1-1 for the parts outside the CDR3, the full variable domain is EAGVAQSPRYKIIEKRQSVAFWCNPISGHATLYWYQQILGQGPKLLIQFQNNGVVDDSQLPKDRFSAERLKGVDSTLKIQPAKLEDSAVYLCASSPGSWNTEAFFGQGTRLTVV.

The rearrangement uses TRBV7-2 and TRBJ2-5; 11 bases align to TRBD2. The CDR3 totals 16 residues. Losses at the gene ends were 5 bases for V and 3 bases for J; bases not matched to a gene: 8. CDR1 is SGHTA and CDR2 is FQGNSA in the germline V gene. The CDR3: CASSQLAGGQKETQYF. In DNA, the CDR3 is TGTGCCAGCAGCCAGCTAGCGGGGGGCCAGAAAGAGACCCAGTACTTC.

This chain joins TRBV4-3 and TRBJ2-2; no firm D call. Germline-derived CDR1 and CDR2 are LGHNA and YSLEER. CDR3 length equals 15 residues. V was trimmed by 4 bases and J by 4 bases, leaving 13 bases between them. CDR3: CASSRARSGTGELFF. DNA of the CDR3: TGCGCCAGCAGCCGCGCCCGTAGTGGCACCGGGGAGCTGTTTTTT.

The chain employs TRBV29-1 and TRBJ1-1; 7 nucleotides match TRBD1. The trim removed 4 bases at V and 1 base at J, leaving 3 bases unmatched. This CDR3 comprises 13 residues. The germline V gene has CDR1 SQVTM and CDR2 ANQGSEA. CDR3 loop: CSVGGDRNTEAFF. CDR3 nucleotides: TGCAGCGTTGGGGGGGACAGGAACACTGAAGCTTTCTTT.

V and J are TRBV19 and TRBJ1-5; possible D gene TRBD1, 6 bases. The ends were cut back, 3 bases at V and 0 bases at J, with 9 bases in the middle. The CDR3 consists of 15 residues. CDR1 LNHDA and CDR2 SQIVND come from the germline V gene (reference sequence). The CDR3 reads CASSMRGFSNQPQHF. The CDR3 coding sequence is TGTGCCAGTAGTATGAGGGGGTTTAGCAATCAGCCCCAGCATTTT.

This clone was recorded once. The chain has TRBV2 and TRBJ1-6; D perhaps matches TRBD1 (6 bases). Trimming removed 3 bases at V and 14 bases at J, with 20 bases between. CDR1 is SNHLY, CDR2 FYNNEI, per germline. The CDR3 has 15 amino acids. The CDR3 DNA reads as TGTGCCAGCAGTGACGGGGCAGGGGTAGGATTCACCCTCCACTTT. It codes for CASSDGAGVGFTLHF.

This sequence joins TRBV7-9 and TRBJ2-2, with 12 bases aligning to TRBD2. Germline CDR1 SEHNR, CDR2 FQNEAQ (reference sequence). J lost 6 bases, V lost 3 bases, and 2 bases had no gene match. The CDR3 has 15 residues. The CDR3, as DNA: TGTGCCAGCAGCTTGGCTAGCGGGGGGGCCGGGGAGCTGTTTTTT. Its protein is CASSLASGGAGELFF.

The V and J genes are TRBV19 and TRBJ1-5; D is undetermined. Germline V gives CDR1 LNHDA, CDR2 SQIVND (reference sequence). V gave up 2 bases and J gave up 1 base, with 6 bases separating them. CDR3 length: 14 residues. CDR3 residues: CASSITASNQPQHF. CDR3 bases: TGTGCCAGTAGTATAACAGCAAGCAATCAGCCCCAGCATTTT. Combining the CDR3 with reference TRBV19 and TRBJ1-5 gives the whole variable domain DGGITQSPKYLFRKEGQNVTLSCEQNLNHDAMYWYRQDPGQGLRLIYYSQIVNDFQKGDIAEGYSVSREKKESFPLTVTSAQKNPTAFYLCASSITASNQPQHFGDGTRLSIL.

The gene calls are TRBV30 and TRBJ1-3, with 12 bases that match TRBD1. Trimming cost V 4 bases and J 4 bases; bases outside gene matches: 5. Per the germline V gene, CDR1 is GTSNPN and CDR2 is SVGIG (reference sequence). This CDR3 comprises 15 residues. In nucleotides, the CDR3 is TGTGCCTGGACCCGGGACAGGGGGCCAGGAAACACCATATATTTT. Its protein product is CAWTRDRGPGNTIYF.